Listed below are T cell receptor beta chains from one sample, sequenced in a study of beta chain features in type 1 diabetes. This table comes from immunoSEQ multiplex PCR, and its TCRdb copy is limited to in-frame clones, with some not included. The sample has about 410,000 clones, around 13% seen once; the top ten hold approximately 0.035%. Specimen: naive CD4+ T cells from blood. These receptors all stem from a man under 40 in good health. The CDR3 runs from the conserved cysteine through the conserved F or W. A D gene is named only where the DNA matches it firmly. Only some rows state a clone size, as once, few, many or a class for expanded clones.

d_gene: NA; v_gene: TRBV29-1; j_gene: TRBJ2-6; abundance: NA; CDR3nt: TGCAGCGTTGAGGGCGGCCTCAGCTATCTCTCTGGGGCCAACGTCCTGACTTTC; CDR3aa: CSVEGGLSYLSGANVLTF
d_gene: TRBD1; v_gene: TRBV18; j_gene: TRBJ2-6; abundance: few; CDR3nt: TGTGCCAGCTCACCAATCCGACAGGGTCTTTCGGCCAACGTCCTGACTTTC; CDR3aa: CASSPIRQGLSANVLTF
d_gene: NA; v_gene: TRBV6-5; j_gene: TRBJ2-5; abundance: NA; CDR3nt: TGTGCCAGCAAAAGAGGACAGCTGCAAGAGACCCAGTACTTC; CDR3aa: CASKRGQLQETQYF
d_gene: NA; v_gene: TRBV11-2; j_gene: TRBJ2-7; abundance: few; CDR3nt: TGTGCCAGCAGGTACACCTACGAGCAGTACTTC; CDR3aa: CASRYTYEQYF
d_gene: NA; v_gene: TRBV29-1; j_gene: TRBJ2-3; abundance: few; CDR3nt: TGCAGCGTTGAGCGGTTGGGCACAGATACGCAGTATTTT; CDR3aa: CSVERLGTDTQYF
d_gene: NA; v_gene: TRBV23-1; j_gene: TRBJ2-5; abundance: NA; CDR3nt: TGCGCCAGCAGTCCCCAGGGACGGTGTCAAGAGACCCAGTACTTC; CDR3aa: CASSPQGRCQETQYF
d_gene: NA; v_gene: TRBV6-5; j_gene: TRBJ1-2; abundance: few; CDR3nt: TGTGCCAGCAGCGGACCCCGGGGACACACGCGGGGCTACACCTTC; CDR3aa: CASSGPRGHTRGYTF
d_gene: TRBD2; v_gene: TRBV18; j_gene: TRBJ2-1; abundance: few; CDR3nt: TGTGCCAGCTCACCGAGTGCGGGGGTCTACAATGAGCAGTTCTTC; CDR3aa: CASSPSAGVYNEQFF
d_gene: TRBD2; v_gene: TRBV4-3; j_gene: TRBJ2-5; abundance: NA; CDR3nt: TGCGCCAGCAGCCTTGGGCGGGGGTTTCAAGAGACCCAGTACTTC; CDR3aa: CASSLGRGFQETQYF
d_gene: NA; v_gene: TRBV29-1; j_gene: TRBJ2-7; abundance: few; CDR3nt: TGCAGCACTATGGGGCACAGGGACGAGCAGTACTTC; CDR3aa: CSTMGHRDEQYF
d_gene: NA; v_gene: TRBV25-1; j_gene: TRBJ1-1; abundance: NA; CDR3nt: TGTGCCAGCAGTGAATATTCGGGGCTGTGGACTGAAGCTTTCTTT; CDR3aa: CASSEYSGLWTEAFF
d_gene: NA; v_gene: TRBV5-4; j_gene: TRBJ2-1; abundance: few; CDR3nt: TGTGCCAGCAGCTTAGTTTCCGGGGAGCAGTTCTTC; CDR3aa: CASSLVSGEQFF
d_gene: NA; v_gene: TRBV15; j_gene: TRBJ2-7; abundance: few; CDR3nt: TGTGCCACCAGCCCCGCTCTAGCCCTCGGCTACGAGCAGTACTTC; CDR3aa: CATSPALALGYEQYF
d_gene: TRBD2; v_gene: TRBV29-1; j_gene: TRBJ2-1; abundance: many; CDR3nt: TGCAGCGTAAAGACTAGCGGGATTTATGAGCAGTTCTTC; CDR3aa: CSVKTSGIYEQFF
d_gene: TRBD2; v_gene: TRBV9; j_gene: TRBJ2-1; abundance: NA; CDR3nt: TGTGCCAGCAGCGTAGAGAGACTAGCGGGGCCGTACAATGAGCAGTTCTTC; CDR3aa: CASSVERLAGPYNEQFF
d_gene: NA; v_gene: TRBV30; j_gene: TRBJ2-5; abundance: NA; CDR3nt: TGTGCCTGGAGAGGGACACCTCAGGGGGAGACCCAGTACTTC; CDR3aa: CAWRGTPQGETQYF
d_gene: NA; v_gene: TRBV6-5; j_gene: TRBJ2-1; abundance: NA; CDR3nt: TGTGCCAGCAGTTACTCGGAGGTTATCAGTGGGAATGAGCAGTTCTTC; CDR3aa: CASSYSEVISGNEQFF
d_gene: TRBD1; v_gene: TRBV6-5; j_gene: TRBJ1-2; abundance: NA; CDR3nt: TGTGCCAGCAGTTCCCCCGGGACAGGGGTTCGGTATGGCTACACCTTC; CDR3aa: CASSSPGTGVRYGYTF
d_gene: TRBD1; v_gene: TRBV4-3; j_gene: TRBJ2-2; abundance: few; CDR3nt: TGCGCCAGCAGCCAAGATACAGGGGCCGGGGAGCTGTTTTTT; CDR3aa: CASSQDTGAGELFF
d_gene: NA; v_gene: TRBV9; j_gene: TRBJ2-5; abundance: NA; CDR3nt: TGTGCCAGCAGCGTAGGGTCAAAGGGAGAGACCCAGTACTTC; CDR3aa: CASSVGSKGETQYF
d_gene: NA; v_gene: TRBV4-1; j_gene: TRBJ2-2; abundance: few; CDR3nt: TGCGCCAGCAGCCAAGTAATCGGGGAGCTGTTTTTT; CDR3aa: CASSQVIGELFF
d_gene: TRBD2; v_gene: TRBV29-1; j_gene: TRBJ2-2; abundance: NA; CDR3nt: TGCAGCGTTGGACTAGCGGGATTGAACACCGGGGAGCTGTTTTTT; CDR3aa: CSVGLAGLNTGELFF
d_gene: TRBD2; v_gene: TRBV4-1; j_gene: TRBJ2-5; abundance: NA; CDR3nt: TGCGCCAGCAGCCAAGAACGTGTGGAGGGACTACCTTTCGAGACCCAGTACTTC; CDR3aa: CASSQERVEGLPFETQYF
d_gene: TRBD1; v_gene: TRBV5-1; j_gene: TRBJ2-1; abundance: NA; CDR3nt: TGCGCCAGCAGCTGGGACAGGGAAGAGCAGTTCTTC; CDR3aa: CASSWDREEQFF
d_gene: NA; v_gene: TRBV30; j_gene: TRBJ2-2; abundance: many; CDR3nt: TGTGCCTGGAGTGTACTGGAGGGAACCGGGGAGCTGTTTTTT; CDR3aa: CAWSVLEGTGELFF
d_gene: NA; v_gene: TRBV25-1; j_gene: TRBJ2-5; abundance: NA; CDR3nt: TGTGCCACCTCAGACAGTATGAAAAGGGCCCAGTACTTC; CDR3aa: CATSDSMKRAQYF
d_gene: NA; v_gene: TRBV6-5; j_gene: TRBJ2-3; abundance: NA; CDR3nt: TGTGCCAGCAGAGGGGCCGGAGATACGCAGTATTTT; CDR3aa: CASRGAGDTQYF
d_gene: NA; v_gene: TRBV29-1; j_gene: TRBJ1-2; abundance: few; CDR3nt: TGCAGCGTCAAAGTAAAGTCTCGGGGTGACTATGGCTACACCTTC; CDR3aa: CSVKVKSRGDYGYTF
d_gene: NA; v_gene: TRBV5-6; j_gene: TRBJ1-2; abundance: NA; CDR3nt: TGTGCCAGCAGCTTGGCCGACAGCTATGGCTACACCTTC; CDR3aa: CASSLADSYGYTF
d_gene: TRBD2; v_gene: TRBV29-1; j_gene: TRBJ2-1; abundance: many; CDR3nt: TGCAGCGGGGGCCCAGCGGGGGTAGGAGAGCAGTTCTTC; CDR3aa: CSGGPAGVGEQFF
d_gene: NA; v_gene: TRBV19; j_gene: TRBJ2-2; abundance: NA; CDR3nt: TGTGCCTCAAAGGGCCTAAAAACCGGGGAGCTGTTTTTT; CDR3aa: CASKGLKTGELFF
d_gene: TRBD1; v_gene: TRBV18; j_gene: TRBJ2-4; abundance: few; CDR3nt: TGTGCCAGCTCACCACCCGGACAGGGGAAAAAAAACATTCAGTACTTC; CDR3aa: CASSPPGQGKKNIQYF
d_gene: NA; v_gene: TRBV5-1; j_gene: TRBJ1-2; abundance: few; CDR3nt: TGCGCCAGCAGCGTCCGGGACACGGAGATCTATGGCTACACCTTC; CDR3aa: CASSVRDTEIYGYTF
d_gene: TRBD1; v_gene: TRBV9; j_gene: TRBJ1-6; abundance: NA; CDR3nt: TGTGCCAGCAGCACCCAGACAGGGGAGAATTCACCCCTCCACTTT; CDR3aa: CASSTQTGENSPLHF
d_gene: NA; v_gene: TRBV28; j_gene: TRBJ2-7; abundance: few; CDR3nt: TGTGCCAGCCGCCAACGGGGGTCCTACGAGCAGTACTTC; CDR3aa: CASRQRGSYEQYF
d_gene: NA; v_gene: TRBV19; j_gene: TRBJ2-5; abundance: few; CDR3nt: TGTGCCAGTAGTAAAGGCCCCTCTGGAATGACCCAGTACTTC; CDR3aa: CASSKGPSGMTQYF
d_gene: NA; v_gene: TRBV7-2; j_gene: TRBJ2-7; abundance: NA; CDR3nt: TGTGCCAGCAGCTTAAAGGGACCCCCCTACGAGCAGTACTTC; CDR3aa: CASSLKGPPYEQYF
d_gene: TRBD2; v_gene: TRBV30; j_gene: TRBJ2-5; abundance: few; CDR3nt: TGTGCCTGGAGTAGGCTAGCGGGGACGCAAGAGACCCAGTACTTC; CDR3aa: CAWSRLAGTQETQYF
d_gene: NA; v_gene: TRBV11-2; j_gene: TRBJ2-7; abundance: few; CDR3nt: TGTGCCAGCAGCTTAGTGGTCTGGGACCAGCAGTACTTC; CDR3aa: CASSLVVWDQQYF
d_gene: NA; v_gene: TRBV29-1; j_gene: TRBJ1-2; abundance: few; CDR3nt: TGCAGCGTGGGAGACAGGAGGAATGGCTACACCTTC; CDR3aa: CSVGDRRNGYTF
d_gene: TRBD1; v_gene: TRBV13; j_gene: TRBJ2-1; abundance: NA; CDR3nt: TGTGCCAGCAGCTTCGACAGGGCCTACAATGAGCAGTTCTTC; CDR3aa: CASSFDRAYNEQFF
d_gene: NA; v_gene: TRBV19; j_gene: TRBJ1-1; abundance: few; CDR3nt: TGTGCCAGTAGGCCGGGACCCCGGGGCACTGAAGCTTTCTTT; CDR3aa: CASRPGPRGTEAFF
d_gene: NA; v_gene: TRBV19; j_gene: TRBJ2-4; abundance: few; CDR3nt: TGTGCCAGTAGTATGCAGGGCGCGGCAGGCATTCAGTACTTC; CDR3aa: CASSMQGAAGIQYF
d_gene: NA; v_gene: TRBV5-6; j_gene: TRBJ1-1; abundance: NA; CDR3nt: TGTGCCAGCAGCCGCAGCTTGAACACTGAAGCTTTCTTT; CDR3aa: CASSRSLNTEAFF
d_gene: TRBD2; v_gene: TRBV27; j_gene: TRBJ2-5; abundance: few; CDR3nt: TGTGCCAGCACCCGGGTACCCATTAGCGGGAGGGCCTTCCAAGAGACCCAGTACTTC; CDR3aa: CASTRVPISGRAFQETQYF
d_gene: NA; v_gene: TRBV9; j_gene: TRBJ1-5; abundance: NA; CDR3nt: TGTGCCAGCAGCGCGACCCATGGGGGCAATCAGCCCCAGCATTTT; CDR3aa: CASSATHGGNQPQHF
d_gene: NA; v_gene: TRBV15; j_gene: TRBJ2-4; abundance: few; CDR3nt: TGTGCCACCAGCAGAGGGTCCAAAAACATTCAGTACTTC; CDR3aa: CATSRGSKNIQYF
d_gene: NA; v_gene: TRBV21-1; j_gene: TRBJ2-7; abundance: few; CDR3nt: TGTGCCAGCAGCACCCAGAGGGACAGGGGCCCCTACGAGCAGTACTTC; CDR3aa: CASSTQRDRGPYEQYF
d_gene: NA; v_gene: TRBV5-1; j_gene: TRBJ2-1; abundance: NA; CDR3nt: TGCGCCAGCAGCCCCGGGACAACTCACAATGAGCAGTTCTTC; CDR3aa: CASSPGTTHNEQFF
d_gene: TRBD2; v_gene: TRBV18; j_gene: TRBJ2-1; abundance: NA; CDR3nt: TGTGCCAGCTCGGGACTAGCGGGGTACAATGAGCAGTTCTTC; CDR3aa: CASSGLAGYNEQFF